This passage covers 18 T cell receptor beta chains from one sample sequenced in a study of regulatory T cells in long-lasting Graves disease. Time point in this sample: newly diagnosed GD, antithyroid drugs for less than 3 months. Scientists built the TCR library using RNA that was extracted from PBMCs. Arm-PCR of CDR3 regions with iRepertoire HTBI primers generated TCR beta libraries. TCRdb re-derived calls from the multiplex PCR reads in MiXCR, one entry per CDR3 protein. The repertoire has roughly 510,000 distinct CDR3 sequences, about 16% of them found once; the top ten carry approximately 12%. These data were likewise used in another study, on T cells in Graves' hyperthyroidism and ophthalmopathy.

The sample in question was peripheral blood mononuclear cells (PBMCs), obtained at new diagnosis, from a patient treated with antithyroid drugs. Receptor source: a man younger than 35 with Graves disease.

Ten or more counts support this clonotype. The chain recombines TRBV3-1 with TRBJ2-1; 8 nucleotides line up with TRBD2. Germline CDR1 and CDR2: LGHDT and YNNKEL (reference sequence). The V gene end was trimmed by 4 bases and the J gene end by 8 bases; junction bases not matched to a gene: 7. The CDR3 is 14 residues long. The CDR3, as DNA: TGTGCCAGCAGCCCTCAAGCGGGAGTTGATGAGCAGTTCTTC. Its protein product is CASSPQAGVDEQFF.

J is TRBJ2-3 and V is TRBV5-6; D unresolved. Germline CDR1 is SGHDT and CDR2 is YYEEEE. The V and J ends lost 0 bases and 4 bases respectively, with 6 bases between them. CDR3 length equals 13 residues. The CDR3 DNA follows: TGTGCCAGCAGCTTGGTAGACTCAGATACGCAGTATTTT. It translates to CASSLVDSDTQYF.

This clonotype was counted between two and nine times. V usage is TRBV7-9 and J usage is TRBJ1-1; D is unresolved. Germline CDR1 and CDR2: SEHNR and FQNEAQ (reference sequence). This CDR3 is 14 amino acids long. Trimming removed 3 bases at V and 3 bases at J, with 11 bases between. The CDR3 DNA is TGTGCCAGCAGCTTGTTGTCGGCGGACACTGAAGCTTTCTTT. This translates into CASSLLSADTEAFF.

This clonotype was picked up many times. V gene TRBV28 combines with J gene TRBJ2-3, with TRBD2 identical over 7 bases. Per the germline V gene, CDR1 is MDHEN and CDR2 is SYDVKM. There are 16 residues in the CDR3. V gave up 1 base and J gave up 1 base; unmatched junction bases: 5. The CDR3 DNA reads as TGTGCCAGCAGTTTATCTTTCCTAGCGGGCACAGATACGCAGTATTTT. Translation gives CASSLSFLAGTDTQYF.

This clonotype was found a few times. The chain couples TRBV27 to TRBJ1-2; possibly TRBD1 for D (6 bases). The CDR3 extends over 14 amino acids. Trimming removed 2 bases from V and 7 bases from J, with 14 bases in between. Per germline, CDR1 MNHEY and CDR2 SMNVEV (reference sequence). The CDR3 reads CASSLGLSGAGYTF. CDR3 bases: TGTGCCAGCAGTTTAGGTCTCTCAGGGGCTGGCTACACCTTC.

In its sample, this clonotype was seen many times. The chain links TRBV27 to TRBJ1-6, with D tentatively TRBD1 (6 bases). Germline V CDR1 and CDR2: MNHEY, SMNVEV (reference sequence). The CDR3 consists of 15 residues. Trimming pared 5 bases from V and 9 bases from J, leaving 17 bases between. CDR3 in amino acids: CASSPTGNSGSPLHF. As DNA, the CDR3 is TGTGCCAGCAGTCCCACAGGGAACTCAGGTTCACCCCTCCACTTT.

V and J are TRBV5-1 and TRBJ2-1; possibly TRBD2 for D (5 bases). With 1 base removed from V and 7 bases from J, the gap between germline ends came to 9 bases. This CDR3 has 13 residues. The germline V gene has CDR1 SGHRS and CDR2 YFSETQ. CDR3 loop: CASSLFGENEQFF. CDR3 DNA sequence: TGCGCCAGCAGCTTGTTCGGGGAGAATGAGCAGTTCTTC.

This clonotype has a count of ten or more. V is TRBV11-2 and J is TRBJ2-1; 12 positions agree with TRBD2. This CDR3 comprises 15 residues. Trimming removed 5 bases from V and 8 bases from J; junction bases left unmatched: 7. Germline values: CDR1 SGHAT, CDR2 FQNNGV. CDR3 sequence reads: CASSKTSGRRDEQFF. In DNA form, the CDR3 reads TGTGCCAGCAGCAAAACTAGCGGGAGGCGTGATGAGCAGTTCTTC.

The V call is TRBV9, the J call TRBJ2-5; D is possibly TRBD1 (5 bases). This CDR3 is 14 amino acids long. Germline V lookup: CDR1 SGDLS, CDR2 YYNGEE. V was shortened by 4 bases and J by 0 bases, with 10 bases between the two germline ends. In DNA form, the CDR3 reads TGTGCCAGCAGCTCGTGGACAAACCAAGAGACCCAGTACTTC. Protein product: CASSSWTNQETQYF.

V and J are TRBV28 and TRBJ2-7; 8 nucleotides line up with TRBD1. The junction had 7 bases not matched to a gene; V was cut back by 6 bases and J by 6 bases. CDR1 and CDR2 (germline): MDHEN, SYDVKM. The CDR3 is 13 residues long. CDR3 residues: CASRMTGEREQYF. Here the CDR3 DNA reads TGTGCCAGCAGAATGACAGGGGAGCGCGAGCAGTACTTC. Looking up the rest from reference TRBV28 and TRBJ2-7 gives the full variable domain: DVKVTQSSRYLVKRTGEKVFLECVQDMDHENMFWYRQDPGLGLRLIYFSYDVKMKEKGDIPEGYSVSREKKERFSLILESASTNQTSMYLCASRMTGEREQYFGPGTRLTVT.

The V and J genes are TRBV19 and TRBJ2-7, with 7 nucleotides matching TRBD1. V was pared by 2 bases and J by 1 base, with 5 bases of the junction left unmatched. This CDR3 contains 15 residues. Germline lookup yields CDR1 LNHDA and CDR2 SQIVND (reference sequence). The DNA of the CDR3 is TGTGCCAGTAGTATACGGGACAGTGGATCCTACGAGCAGTACTTC. Translation: CASSIRDSGSYEQYF. The whole variable domain, remainder taken from reference TRBV19 and TRBJ2-7, is DGGITQSPKYLFRKEGQNVTLSCEQNLNHDAMYWYRQDPGQGLRLIYYSQIVNDFQKGDIAEGYSVSREKKESFPLTVTSAQKNPTAFYLCASSIRDSGSYEQYFGPGTRLTVT.

This chain links TRBV7-9 with TRBJ2-7; D is undetermined. Germline CDR1 is SEHNR and CDR2 is FQNEAQ (reference sequence). V was pared by 4 bases and J by 2 bases, with 15 bases between. The CDR3 extends over 15 amino acids. The DNA for the CDR3 is TGTGCCAGCAGCTATGACTCGGACGGTGCCTACGAGCAGTACTTC. Encoded protein: CASSYDSDGAYEQYF. Full variable domain (rest looked up from reference TRBV7-9 and TRBJ2-7): DTGVSQNPRHKITKRGQNVTFRCDPISEHNRLYWYRQTLGQGPEFLTYFQNEAQLEKSRLLSDRFSAERPKGSFSTLEIQRTEQGDSAMYLCASSYDSDGAYEQYFGPGTRLTVT.

This clonotype was seen a handful of times. This chain uses TRBV13 with TRBJ2-1; D may be TRBD1 (6 bases). The CDR3 has 15 amino acids. V dropped 5 bases and J dropped 4 bases, with 15 bases sitting between them. CDR1 is PRHDT, CDR2 FYEKMQ, per germline (reference sequence). The CDR3: CASSHTGRRYNEQFF. The CDR3 DNA is TGTGCCAGCAGCCATACAGGGCGAAGGTACAATGAGCAGTTCTTC.

The chain employs TRBV2 and TRBJ1-2; unclear D gene. V was clipped by 1 base and J by 5 bases, with 11 bases between them. This CDR3 has 14 amino acids. The germline gives CDR1 SNHLY, CDR2 FYNNEI. CDR3 bases: TGTGCCAGCAGTGAAGTCGTGTCTCGGTATGGCTACACCTTC. This codes for CASSEVVSRYGYTF.

This clonotype was seen ten or more times. The V call is TRBV20-1, the J call TRBJ2-6; tentatively, D is TRBD2 (7 bases). Germline loops: CDR1 DFQATT, CDR2 SNEGSKA (reference sequence). The CDR3 is 18 residues long. Trimming stripped 1 base from V and 0 bases from J, with 16 bases between. CDR3 protein: CSARGFGGASSGANVLTF. The CDR3 bases are TGCAGTGCTAGAGGGTTTGGGGGGGCGAGCTCTGGGGCCAACGTCCTGACTTTC.

Ten or more counts support this clonotype. V is TRBV28 and J is TRBJ1-2; D is unclear. This CDR3 region has 13 residues. V was shortened by 3 bases and J by 5 bases, with 10 bases between the two germline ends. CDR1 and CDR2 from the germline V gene are MDHEN and SYDVKM. CDR3 nucleotide sequence: TGTGCCAGCAGTTTTCCCAGGAGTTATGGCTACACCTTC. Its translation is CASSFPRSYGYTF.

This clonotype was recorded a few times. The chain employs TRBV14 and TRBJ2-5; 7 nucleotides agree with TRBD1. J gave up 1 base and V 0 bases, and 8 bases lay outside the gene matches. From germline, CDR1 is SGHDN and CDR2 FVKESK. The CDR3 runs 17 residues. The CDR3 protein is CASSQDRGQRVQETQYF. As DNA, the CDR3 is TGTGCCAGCAGCCAAGACAGGGGACAGAGGGTCCAAGAGACCCAGTACTTC.

CDR3 region: CASSSGGLGYGYTF. The DNA for the CDR3 is TGTGCCAGCAGCTCCGGGGGCTTAGGCTATGGCTACACCTTC. The chain uses TRBV7-9 and TRBJ1-2; tentative D call: TRBD1 (6 bases). This CDR3 has 14 amino acids. Germline V gives CDR1 SEHNR, CDR2 FQNEAQ (reference sequence). V was clipped by 4 bases and J by 4 bases, with 13 bases between them. The whole variable domain, remainder taken from reference TRBV7-9 and TRBJ1-2, is DTGVSQNPRHKITKRGQNVTFRCDPISEHNRLYWYRQTLGQGPEFLTYFQNEAQLEKSRLLSDRFSAERPKGSFSTLEIQRTEQGDSAMYLCASSSGGLGYGYTFGSGTRLTVV.